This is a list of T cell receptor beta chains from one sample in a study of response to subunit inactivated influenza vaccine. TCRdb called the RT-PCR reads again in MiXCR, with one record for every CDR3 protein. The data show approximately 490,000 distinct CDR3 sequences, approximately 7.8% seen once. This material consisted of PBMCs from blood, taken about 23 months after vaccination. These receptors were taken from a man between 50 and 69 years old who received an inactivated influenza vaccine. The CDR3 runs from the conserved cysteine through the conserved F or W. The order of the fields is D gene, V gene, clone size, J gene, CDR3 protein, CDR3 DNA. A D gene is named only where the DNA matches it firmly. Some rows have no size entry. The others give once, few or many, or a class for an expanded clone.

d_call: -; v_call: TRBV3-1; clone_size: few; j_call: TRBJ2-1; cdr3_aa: CASSGGPGRPSYNEQFF; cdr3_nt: TGTGCCAGCAGCGGGGGGCCTGGGCGGCCCTCCTACAATGAGCAGTTCTTC
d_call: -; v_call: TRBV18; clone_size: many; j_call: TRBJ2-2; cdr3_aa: CASSPWANTGELFF; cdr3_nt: TGTGCCAGCTCACCATGGGCGAACACCGGGGAGCTGTTTTTT
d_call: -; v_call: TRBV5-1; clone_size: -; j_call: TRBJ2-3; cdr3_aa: CASSLELADTQYF; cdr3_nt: TGCGCCAGCAGCTTGGAACTCGCAGATACGCAGTATTTT
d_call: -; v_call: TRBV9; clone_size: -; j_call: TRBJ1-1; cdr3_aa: CASSSGLGGTEAFF; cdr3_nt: TGTGCCAGCAGCTCCGGGCTTGGGGGCACTGAAGCTTTCTTT
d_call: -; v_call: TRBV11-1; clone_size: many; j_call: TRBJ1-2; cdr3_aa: CASSLEDTIGQSGYGYTF; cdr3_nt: TGTGCCAGCAGCTTAGAGGATACGATTGGACAATCGGGATATGGCTACACCTTC
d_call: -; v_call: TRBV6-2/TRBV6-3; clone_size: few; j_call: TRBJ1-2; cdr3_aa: CASRDTGNYGYTF; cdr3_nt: TGTGCCAGCAGGGATACAGGGAACTATGGCTACACCTTC
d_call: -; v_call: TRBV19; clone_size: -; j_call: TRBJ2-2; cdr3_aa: CASSIVGGVTGELFF; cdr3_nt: TGTGCCAGTAGTATAGTCGGGGGAGTTACCGGGGAGCTGTTTTTT
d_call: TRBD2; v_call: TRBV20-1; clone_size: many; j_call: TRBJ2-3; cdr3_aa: CSVTPGLATDTQYF; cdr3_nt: TGCAGTGTTACACCGGGACTAGCTACAGATACGCAGTATTTT
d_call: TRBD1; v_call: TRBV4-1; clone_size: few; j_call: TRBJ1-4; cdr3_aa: CASSQGNRGEKLFF; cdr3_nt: TGCGCCAGCAGCCAGGGGAACAGGGGTGAAAAACTGTTTTTT
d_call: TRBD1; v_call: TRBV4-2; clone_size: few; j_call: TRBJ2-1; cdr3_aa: CASSQEQGDSYNEQFF; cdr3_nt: TGTGCCAGCAGCCAAGAACAGGGGGACTCCTACAATGAGCAGTTCTTC
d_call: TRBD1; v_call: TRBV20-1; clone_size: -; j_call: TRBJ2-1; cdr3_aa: CSARDIRTGANNEQFF; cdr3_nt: TGCAGTGCTAGAGATATCAGGACAGGGGCGAACAATGAGCAGTTCTTC
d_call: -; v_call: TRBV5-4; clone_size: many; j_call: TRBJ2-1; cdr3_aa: CASSVRGGNNEQFF; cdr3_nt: TGTGCCAGCAGCGTTAGGGGGGGGAACAATGAGCAGTTCTTC
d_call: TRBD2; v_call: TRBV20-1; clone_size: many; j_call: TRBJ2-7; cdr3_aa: CSAGGLAGKAYEQYF; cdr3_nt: TGCAGTGCCGGCGGACTAGCGGGAAAAGCCTACGAGCAGTACTTC
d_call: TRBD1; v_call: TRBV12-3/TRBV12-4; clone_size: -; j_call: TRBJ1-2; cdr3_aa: CASNPNRQGGGYTF; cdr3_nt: TGTGCCAGCAACCCAAACAGACAGGGGGGCGGCTACACCTTC
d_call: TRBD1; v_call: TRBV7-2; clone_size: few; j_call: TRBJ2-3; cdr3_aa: CASSVQGAPDTQYF; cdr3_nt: TGTGCCAGCAGCGTACAGGGGGCCCCAGATACGCAGTATTTT
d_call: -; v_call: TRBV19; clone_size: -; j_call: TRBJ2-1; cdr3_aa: CASTRTVSSYNEQFF; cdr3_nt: TGTGCCAGTACCCGGACAGTAAGCTCCTACAATGAGCAGTTCTTC
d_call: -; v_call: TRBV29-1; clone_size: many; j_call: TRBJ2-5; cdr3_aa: CSVVTWQGETQYF; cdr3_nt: TGCAGCGTTGTCACCTGGCAGGGGGAGACCCAGTACTTC
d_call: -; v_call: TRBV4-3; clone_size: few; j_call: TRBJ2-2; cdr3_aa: CASSRGRQGGTGELFF; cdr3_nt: TGCGCCAGCAGCCGGGGCAGACAGGGAGGTACCGGGGAGCTGTTTTTT
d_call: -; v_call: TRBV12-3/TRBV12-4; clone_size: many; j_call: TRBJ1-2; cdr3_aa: CASSFSNYGYTF; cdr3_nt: TGTGCCAGCAGTTTCTCTAATTATGGCTACACCTTC
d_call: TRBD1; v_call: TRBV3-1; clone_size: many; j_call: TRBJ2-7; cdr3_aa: CASSRQGRSYEQYF; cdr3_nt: TGTGCCAGCAGCAGACAGGGACGGTCCTACGAGCAGTACTTC
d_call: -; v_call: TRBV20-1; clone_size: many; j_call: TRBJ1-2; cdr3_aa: CSASGGRGYGYTF; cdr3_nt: TGCAGTGCTAGTGGCGGAAGGGGTTATGGCTACACCTTC
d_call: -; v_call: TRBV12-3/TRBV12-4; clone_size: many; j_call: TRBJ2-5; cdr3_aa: CASSSRTVEETQYF; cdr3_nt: TGTGCCAGCAGTTCCCGGACAGTGGAAGAGACCCAGTACTTC
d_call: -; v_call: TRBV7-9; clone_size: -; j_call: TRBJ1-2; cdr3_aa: CASSGGGVDYGYTF; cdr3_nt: TGTGCCAGCAGCGGTGGGGGAGTCGACTATGGCTACACCTTC
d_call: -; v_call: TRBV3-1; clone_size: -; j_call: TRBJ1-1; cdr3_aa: CASSQALGGVSPEAFF; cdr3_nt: TGTGCCAGCAGCCAAGCTTTAGGTGGGGTAAGCCCTGAAGCTTTCTTT
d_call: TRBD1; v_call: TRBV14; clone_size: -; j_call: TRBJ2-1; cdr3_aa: CASSHLWGTGINEQFF; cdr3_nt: TGTGCCAGCAGCCACCTCTGGGGGACAGGCATCAATGAGCAGTTCTTC